A single sample is the source of the 22 T cell receptor beta chains below, sequenced in a study of beta chain features in type 1 diabetes. Reverse transcribing all isolated RNA meant expressed TCRB transcripts were sequenced. Sequencing used immunoSEQ multiplex PCR; TCRdb keeps in-frame clones, though not all of them. Of tens of thousands of clones listed, 59% are singletons. Sequenced sample: Tregs from blood. These receptors originate from a woman under 30 in good health.

The V gene is TRBV5-1, the J gene TRBJ2-3; D gene uncertain. The CDR3 is 13 amino acids. Germline CDR1 and CDR2: SGHRS and YFSETQ. Trimming took off 0 bases at V and 4 bases at J, with 6 bases between the two ends. The CDR3 loop reads CASSLGSADTQYF. The CDR3 nucleotides read TGCGCCAGCAGCTTGGGGAGCGCAGATACGCAGTATTTT.

The chain is built from TRBV5-1 and TRBJ2-5, with 7 bases identical to TRBD1. The germline V gene encodes CDR1 SGHRS and CDR2 YFSETQ. The CDR3 loop spans 13 amino acids. With 4 bases clipped from V and 4 bases from J, the junction kept 4 bases outside the gene matches. CDR3 loop: CASSRDSGETQYF. CDR3 coding DNA: TGCGCCAGCAGCCGGGACAGTGGAGAGACCCAGTACTTC.

CDR3 nucleotides: TGCGCCAGCAGCTTACGGGAGGGTTACCAAGAGACCCAGTACTTC. Translated: CASSLREGYQETQYF. The gene calls are TRBV5-1 and TRBJ2-5, with 8 bases aligning to TRBD2. After removal of 2 bases from V and 0 bases from J, the junction contained 3 bases not matched to a gene. The germline V gene has CDR1 SGHRS and CDR2 YFSETQ. The length of the CDR3 is 15 residues.

This CDR3 is CASSTPGTGSYEQYF. The CDR3 coding sequence is TGTGCCAGTAGTACCCCCGGGACAGGGTCGTACGAGCAGTACTTC. The chain couples TRBV19 to TRBJ2-7; 9 bases match TRBD1. V dropped 4 bases and J dropped 4; count of bases not matched to a gene: 8. Germline V gene data show CDR1 as LNHDA and CDR2 as SQIVND (reference sequence). The CDR3 is 15 residues long. The variable domain in full, with the rest retrieved from reference TRBV19 and TRBJ2-7, is DGGITQSPKYLFRKEGQNVTLSCEQNLNHDAMYWYRQDPGQGLRLIYYSQIVNDFQKGDIAEGYSVSREKKESFPLTVTSAQKNPTAFYLCASSTPGTGSYEQYFGPGTRLTVT.

The chain joins TRBV19 to TRBJ1-5; 8 nucleotides line up with TRBD1. Trimming took 6 bases from V and 10 from J; bases not matched to a gene: 11. Germline V CDR1 and CDR2: LNHDA, SQIVND (reference sequence). The CDR3 is 14 residues long. Here the CDR3 reads CASSSTGVMYPQHF. For the CDR3, the DNA is TGTGCCAGTAGCTCGACAGGGGTCATGTATCCCCAGCATTTT.

The gene calls are TRBV18 and TRBJ2-3, with D possibly TRBD2 on 6 matching bases. The V gene's germline CDR1 is KGHSH and CDR2 LQKENI. This CDR3 contains 16 residues. The V and J ends lost 0 bases and 0 bases respectively, with 10 bases between them. The CDR3 spells CASSPPGGASTDTQYF. CDR3 nucleotide sequence: TGTGCCAGCTCACCACCGGGAGGTGCTAGCACAGATACGCAGTATTTT.

CDR3 DNA sequence: TGTGCCAGTAGCAATAACAGAGTTAGCAATCAGCCCCAGCATTTT. Residues: CASSNNRVSNQPQHF. The gene calls are TRBV19 and TRBJ1-5, with D unclear. The CDR3 extends over 15 amino acids. In germline, CDR1 is LNHDA, CDR2 SQIVND (reference sequence). V shed 6 bases and J shed 0 bases, with 12 bases lying between them.

This clone has just a few counts. The rearrangement links TRBV5-8 to TRBJ2-3, with 8 bases aligning to TRBD1. The CDR3 extends over 17 amino acids. The trim removed 0 bases at V and 4 bases at J, leaving 10 bases unmatched. Germline loops: CDR1 SGHTS, CDR2 YDEGEE. As DNA, the CDR3 is TGTGCCAGCAGCTTGGTGACGACAGGGGACGGTGCAGATACGCAGTATTTT. Its translation: CASSLVTTGDGADTQYF.

The chain is built from TRBV29-1 and TRBJ1-1, with a tentative D call TRBD1 (6 bases). Germline V CDR1 and CDR2: SQVTM, ANQGSEA. The CDR3 spans 13 residues. Trimming took 3 bases from V and 2 from J, leaving 10 bases between them. CDR3 amino acids: CSVEGATNTEAFF. DNA for the CDR3: TGCAGCGTTGAGGGGGCAACTAACACTGAAGCTTTCTTT.

By frequency in the sample, this clone is medium-sized. This chain links TRBV6-1 with TRBJ2-7; the D gene is possibly TRBD1 (6 bases). The V gene's germline CDR1 is MNHNS and CDR2 SASEGT. The CDR3 spans 15 residues. The V end was cut by 4 bases, the J end by 2 bases, with 15 bases between. CDR3 residues: CASSAQGTGAYEQYF. In nucleotides, the CDR3 is TGTGCCAGCAGTGCACAGGGTACTGGGGCCTACGAGCAGTACTTC.

This clone was seen just once. The chain couples TRBV28 to TRBJ2-7, with 8 bases lining up with TRBD2. CDR1 and CDR2 from the germline V gene are MDHEN and SYDVKM. V gave up 5 bases and J gave up 7 bases; unmatched junction bases: 13. The CDR3 has 15 amino acids. DNA of the CDR3: TGTGCCAGCAGTCTAACCATTAGCGGGACGAAAGAGCAGTACTTC. Translating gives CASSLTISGTKEQYF.

This clone was counted a few times. The CDR3 spells CASSFFRADTGELFF. In DNA form, the CDR3 reads TGTGCCAGCAGTTTCTTCAGGGCCGACACCGGGGAGCTGTTTTTT. The rearrangement uses TRBV27 and TRBJ2-2; TRBD1 is a possible D gene (5 bases). The V end lost 3 bases, the J end lost 3 bases, and 11 bases lay between the germline ends. This CDR3 contains 15 residues. Germline loops: CDR1 MNHEY, CDR2 SMNVEV (reference sequence).

The genes are TRBV7-9 and TRBJ1-1; D is unclear. Germline assignment: CDR1 SEHNR and CDR2 FQNEAQ (reference sequence). This CDR3 spans 12 amino acids. The V and J ends lost 1 base and 8 bases respectively, with 8 bases between them. Here the CDR3 DNA reads TGTGCCAGCAGCTTAGTGTTCCAAGAAGCTTTCTTT. It encodes CASSLVFQEAFF.

This sequence joins TRBV2 and TRBJ1-4, with a tentative D call TRBD1 (6 bases). Germline loops: CDR1 SNHLY, CDR2 FYNNEI. This CDR3 comprises 15 residues. V shed 5 bases and J shed 5 bases, with 15 bases lying between them. This CDR3 is CASSTQSRGNEKLFF. The DNA of the CDR3 is TGTGCCAGCAGTACCCAAAGCAGGGGAAATGAAAAACTGTTTTTT.

This clone appeared a few times. The rearrangement links TRBV4-2 to TRBJ1-4; 8 positions match TRBD1. V shed 3 bases, J shed 3 bases, and the junction held 9 bases outside the gene matches. CDR1 LGHNA and CDR2 YNFKEQ come from the germline V gene. This CDR3 comprises 17 residues. The CDR3 sequence: CASSQAGGPPANEKLFF. The DNA for the CDR3 is TGTGCCAGCAGCCAGGCAGGGGGCCCCCCAGCTAATGAAAAACTGTTTTTT.

The chain carries TRBV7-8 and TRBJ2-2; 10 bases map to TRBD2. The germline gives CDR1 SGHVS, CDR2 FQNEAQ. Trimming removed 4 bases from V and 1 base from J; junction bases left unmatched: 12. CDR3 length: 19 amino acids. DNA of the CDR3: TGTGCCAGCAGCTACCCCAGGGGGCGACTAGCGGGGAACACCGGGGAGCTGTTTTTT. Amino acid sequence: CASSYPRGRLAGNTGELFF.

J is TRBJ2-3 and V is TRBV5-1; 10 nucleotides agree with TRBD1. The V gene's germline CDR1 is SGHRS and CDR2 YFSETQ. V lost 3 bases and J lost 3; bases outside the gene matches: 1. The CDR3 totals 14 residues. The CDR3 region is CASSWDRGTDTQYF. The CDR3 DNA is TGCGCCAGCAGCTGGGACAGGGGAACAGATACGCAGTATTTT.

The chain uses TRBV9 and TRBJ2-3; 11 nucleotides align to TRBD1. The CDR3 length is 16 residues. The germline CDR1 and CDR2 sequences are SGDLS and YYNGEE. V trimming: 3 bases; J trimming: 5 bases; junction bases outside the gene matches: 8. The CDR3 nucleotides are TGTGCCAGCAGCGCCGCCGGGACAGGGGGACTAGATACGCAGTATTTT. Its protein product is CASSAAGTGGLDTQYF.

Note on this clone: The same CDR3 arises from other DNA sequences in this sample as well. This chain connects TRBV6-6 to TRBJ2-4; 8 bases line up with TRBD1. In germline, CDR1 is MNHNY, CDR2 SVGAGI (reference sequence). After removal of 5 bases from V and 0 bases from J, the junction contained 6 bases not matched to a gene. The CDR3 is 16 amino acids. The CDR3 region is CASSLRQGLAKNIQYF. In nucleotides, the CDR3 is TGTGCCAGCAGTCTACGACAGGGGCTAGCCAAAAACATTCAGTACTTC.

V is TRBV2 and J is TRBJ2-3, with TRBD2 as a possible D gene (7 bases). V was shortened by 2 bases and J by 6 bases, with 18 bases between the two germline ends. CDR1 is SNHLY and CDR2 is FYNNEI in the germline V gene. This CDR3 has 16 residues. The CDR3 spells CASSESAAGAWDTQYF. Here the CDR3 DNA reads TGTGCCAGCAGTGAATCAGCGGCGGGGGCGTGGGATACGCAGTATTTT.

The chain employs TRBV4-1 and TRBJ1-1, with D perhaps matching TRBD1 (5 bases). The CDR3 loop spans 14 amino acids. CDR1 and CDR2 from the germline V gene are MGHRA and YSYEKL. The V and J ends lost 3 bases and 4 bases respectively, with 12 bases between them. CDR3 region: CASSQRMGLTEAFF. The CDR3 nucleotides read TGCGCCAGCAGCCAGAGAATGGGACTCACTGAAGCTTTCTTT.

The rearrangement uses TRBV4-1 and TRBJ2-1; 10 nucleotides line up with TRBD1. The V segment lost 8 bases and the J segment 6 bases; nucleotides outside the gene matches: 10. The CDR3 loop spans 15 amino acids. The germline V gene has CDR1 MGHRA and CDR2 YSYEKL. The CDR3 DNA reads TGCGCCAGCGGTATGGGACAGGGGCCCGTCAATGAGCAGTTCTTC. This encodes CASGMGQGPVNEQFF.